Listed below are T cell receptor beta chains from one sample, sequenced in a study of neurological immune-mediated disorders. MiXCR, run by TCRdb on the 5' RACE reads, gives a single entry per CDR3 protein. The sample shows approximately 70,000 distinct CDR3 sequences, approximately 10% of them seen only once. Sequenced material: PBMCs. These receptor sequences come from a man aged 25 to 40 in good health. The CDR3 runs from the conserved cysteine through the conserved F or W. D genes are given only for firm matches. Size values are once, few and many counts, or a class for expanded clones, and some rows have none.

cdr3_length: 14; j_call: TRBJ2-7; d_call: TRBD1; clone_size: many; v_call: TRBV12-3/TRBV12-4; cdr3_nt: TGTGCCAGCAGTTCGGCCGGACAGGGGGCCGAGCAGTACTTC; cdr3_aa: CASSSAGQGAEQYF
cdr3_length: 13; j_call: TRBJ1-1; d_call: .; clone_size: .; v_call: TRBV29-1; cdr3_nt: TGCAGCGGCTTCGGGTCCGGGAACACTGAAGCTTTCTTT; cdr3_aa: CSGFGSGNTEAFF
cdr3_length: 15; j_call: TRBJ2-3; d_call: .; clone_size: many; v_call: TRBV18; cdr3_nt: TGTGCCAGCTCCCAAGCCTGGGTAGGCACAGATACGCAGTATTTT; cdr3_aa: CASSQAWVGTDTQYF
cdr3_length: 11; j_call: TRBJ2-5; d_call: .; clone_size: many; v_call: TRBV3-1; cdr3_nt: TGTGCCAGCAGCCAAAGCGGGACCCAGTACTTC; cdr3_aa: CASSQSGTQYF
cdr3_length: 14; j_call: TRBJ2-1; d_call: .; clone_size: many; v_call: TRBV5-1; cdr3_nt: TGCGCCAGCAGCCCCTCCGGGGTCCACGATGAGCAGTTCTTC; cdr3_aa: CASSPSGVHDEQFF
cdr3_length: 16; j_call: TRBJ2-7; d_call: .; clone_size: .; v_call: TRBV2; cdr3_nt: TGTGCCAGCAGTGAGCCAAGCCGCTATCTTAATTACGAGCAGTACTTC; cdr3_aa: CASSEPSRYLNYEQYF
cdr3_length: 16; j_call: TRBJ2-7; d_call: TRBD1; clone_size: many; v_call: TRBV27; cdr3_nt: TGTGCCAGCAGTTCCCGACAGGGTGGGGGCTCCTACGAGCAGTACTTC; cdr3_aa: CASSSRQGGGSYEQYF
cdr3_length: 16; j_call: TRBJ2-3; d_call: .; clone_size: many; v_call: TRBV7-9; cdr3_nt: TGTGCCAGCAGCTTAGGGTGGGCTAGCTCTGAGGTTACGCAGTATTTT; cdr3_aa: CASSLGWASSEVTQYF
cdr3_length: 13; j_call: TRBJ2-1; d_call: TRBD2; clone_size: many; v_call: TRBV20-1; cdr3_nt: TGCAGTGCCCGGGGCCCCTCGGGGGGGGAGCAGTTCTTC; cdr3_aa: CSARGPSGGEQFF
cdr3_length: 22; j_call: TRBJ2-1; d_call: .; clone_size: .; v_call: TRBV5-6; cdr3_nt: .; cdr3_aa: CASSFYICSAREAGGYSNEQFF
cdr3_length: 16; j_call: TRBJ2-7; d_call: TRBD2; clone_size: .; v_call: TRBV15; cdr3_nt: TGTGCCACCAGCAGGGGGGGACTAGTGGGAGTCTACGAGCGGTACTTC; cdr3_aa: CATSRGGLVGVYERYF
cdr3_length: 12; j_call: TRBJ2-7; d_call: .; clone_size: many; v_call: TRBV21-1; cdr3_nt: TGTGCCAGCACCCTGTGTATGGGGGAGCAGTACTTC; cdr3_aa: CASTLCMGEQYF
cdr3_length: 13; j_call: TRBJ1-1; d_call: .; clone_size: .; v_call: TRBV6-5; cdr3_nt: TGTGCCATCCAGGGGCCTGGGAACACTGAAGCTTTCTTT; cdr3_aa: CAIQGPGNTEAFF
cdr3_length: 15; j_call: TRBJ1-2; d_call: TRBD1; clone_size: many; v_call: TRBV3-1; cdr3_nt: TGTGCCAGCAGCCAAGATTCGACAGGGGGACCTGGCTACACCTTC; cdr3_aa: CASSQDSTGGPGYTF
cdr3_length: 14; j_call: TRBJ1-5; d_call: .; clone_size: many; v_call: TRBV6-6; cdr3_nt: TGTGCCAGCAGTTACGGGGGAAGCAATCAGCCCCAGCATTTT; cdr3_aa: CASSYGGSNQPQHF
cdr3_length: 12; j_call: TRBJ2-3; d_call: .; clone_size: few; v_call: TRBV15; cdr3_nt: TGTGCCACCAGCAGTTCCGGGGATACGCAGTATTTT; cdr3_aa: CATSSSGDTQYF
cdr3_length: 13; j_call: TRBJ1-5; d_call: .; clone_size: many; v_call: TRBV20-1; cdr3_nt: TGCAGTGCCGGACCGGATGGCAATCAGCCCCAGCATTTT; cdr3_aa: CSAGPDGNQPQHF
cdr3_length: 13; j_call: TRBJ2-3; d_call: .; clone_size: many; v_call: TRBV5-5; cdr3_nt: TGTGCCAGCAGCCCCCCCGTCTCAGATACGCAGTATTTT; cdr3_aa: CASSPPVSDTQYF
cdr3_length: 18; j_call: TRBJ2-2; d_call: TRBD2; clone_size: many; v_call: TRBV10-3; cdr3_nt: TGTGCCATCAGTGAGGGGAGACTAGCGGGGACAACGGACGGGGAGCTGTTTTTT; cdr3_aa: CAISEGRLAGTTDGELFF
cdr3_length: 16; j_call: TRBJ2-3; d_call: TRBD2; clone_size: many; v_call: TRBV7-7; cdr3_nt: TGTGCCAGCAGCCCAACCGGGACTAGCGACACAGATACGCAGTATTTT; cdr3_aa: CASSPTGTSDTDTQYF
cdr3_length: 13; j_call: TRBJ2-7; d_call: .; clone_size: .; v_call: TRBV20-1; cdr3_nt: TGCAGTGCTAGGCGGGGCAGGGGAGTCGAGCAGTACTTC; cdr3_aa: CSARRGRGVEQYF
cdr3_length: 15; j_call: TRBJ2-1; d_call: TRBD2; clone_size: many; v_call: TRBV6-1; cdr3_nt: TGTGCCAGCAGTGTAACCCAGGGACTACGCAATGAGCAGTTCTTC; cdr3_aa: CASSVTQGLRNEQFF
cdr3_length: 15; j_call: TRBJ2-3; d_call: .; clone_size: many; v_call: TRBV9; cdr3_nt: TGTGCCAGCAGCGTAGTGAAGGGTGGAGGAGATACGCAGTATTTT; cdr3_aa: CASSVVKGGGDTQYF
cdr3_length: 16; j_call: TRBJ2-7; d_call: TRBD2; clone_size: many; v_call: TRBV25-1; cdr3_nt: TGTGCCAGCAGTGAATTAGGGGAGCGGGAGGGCTACGAGCAGTACTTC; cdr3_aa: CASSELGEREGYEQYF
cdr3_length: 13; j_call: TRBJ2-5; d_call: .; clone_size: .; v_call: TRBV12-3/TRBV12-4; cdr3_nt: TGTGCCAGCACCTTGACAGGCCACCAGACCCAGTACTTC; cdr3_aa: CASTLTGHQTQYF
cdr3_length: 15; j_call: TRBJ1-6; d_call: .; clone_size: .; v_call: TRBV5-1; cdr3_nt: TGCGCCCGCAGTTTGTATGGAAGCCTATATTCACCCCTCCACTTT; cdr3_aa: CARSLYGSLYSPLHF
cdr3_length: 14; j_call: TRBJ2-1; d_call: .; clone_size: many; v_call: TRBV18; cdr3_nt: TGTGCCAGCTCACCGGGATTAGGGTCCAATGAGCAGTTCTTC; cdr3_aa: CASSPGLGSNEQFF
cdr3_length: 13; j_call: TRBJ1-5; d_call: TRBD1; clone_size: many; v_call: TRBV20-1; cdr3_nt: TGCAGTGCTGGGACAGGGGTCAATCAGCCCCAGCATTTT; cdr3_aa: CSAGTGVNQPQHF
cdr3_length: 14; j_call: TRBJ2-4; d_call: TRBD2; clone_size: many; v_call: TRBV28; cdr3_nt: TGTGCCAGCCGCGGGGGAGGGGCCAAAAACATTCAGTACTTC; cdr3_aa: CASRGGGAKNIQYF
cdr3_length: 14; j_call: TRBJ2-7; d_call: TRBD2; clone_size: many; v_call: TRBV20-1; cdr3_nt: TGCAGTGCTAGAGACGGGGGGAGTGGCTACGAGCAGTACTTC; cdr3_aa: CSARDGGSGYEQYF
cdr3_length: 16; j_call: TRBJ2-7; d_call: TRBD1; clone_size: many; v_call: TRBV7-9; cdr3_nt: TGTGCCAGCAGCCGATCAACAGGGGGCGCCTCCTACGAGCAGTACTTC; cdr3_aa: CASSRSTGGASYEQYF
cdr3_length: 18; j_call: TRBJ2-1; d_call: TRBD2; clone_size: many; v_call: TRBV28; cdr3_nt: TGTGCCAGCAGTTTATTCGGGACTAGCGGGAGGCAGTACAATGAGCAGTTCTTC; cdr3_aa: CASSLFGTSGRQYNEQFF
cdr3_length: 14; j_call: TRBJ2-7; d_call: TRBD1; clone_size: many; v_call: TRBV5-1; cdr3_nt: TGCGCCAGCAGCATGGGGACAGGGGGCTACGAGCAGTACTTC; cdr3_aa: CASSMGTGGYEQYF
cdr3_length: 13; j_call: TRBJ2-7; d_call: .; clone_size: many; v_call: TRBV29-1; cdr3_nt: TGCAGCGTTAGGGACAAAACCTCCTACGAGCAGTACTTC; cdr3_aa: CSVRDKTSYEQYF
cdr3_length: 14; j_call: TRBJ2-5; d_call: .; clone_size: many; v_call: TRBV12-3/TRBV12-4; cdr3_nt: TGTGCCAGCAGTCGAGACAGGAATCAAGAGACCCAGTACTTC; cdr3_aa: CASSRDRNQETQYF
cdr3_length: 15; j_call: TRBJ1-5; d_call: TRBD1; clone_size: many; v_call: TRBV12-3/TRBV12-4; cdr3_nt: TGTGCCAGCAGACCCACGGGACAGCCCCATCAGCCCCAGCATTTT; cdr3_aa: CASRPTGQPHQPQHF
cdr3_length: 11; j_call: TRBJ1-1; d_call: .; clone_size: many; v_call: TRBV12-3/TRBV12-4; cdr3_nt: TGTGCCAGCAGTTTGAGTTTTGAAGCTTTCTTT; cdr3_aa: CASSLSFEAFF